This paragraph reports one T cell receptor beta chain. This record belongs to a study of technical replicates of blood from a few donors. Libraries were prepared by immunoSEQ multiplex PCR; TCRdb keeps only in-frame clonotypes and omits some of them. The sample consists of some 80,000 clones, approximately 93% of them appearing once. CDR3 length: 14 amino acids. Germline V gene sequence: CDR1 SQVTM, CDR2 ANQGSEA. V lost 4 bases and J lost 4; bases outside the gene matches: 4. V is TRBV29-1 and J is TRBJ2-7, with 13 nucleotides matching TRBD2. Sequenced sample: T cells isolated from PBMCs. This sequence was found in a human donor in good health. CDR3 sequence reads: CSVGQLAGGYEQYF. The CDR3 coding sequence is TGCAGCGTTGGCCAACTAGCGGGAGGGTACGAGCAGTACTTC.